A single TCR beta chain is shown here with its context. Antigen unknown. The germline CDR1 and CDR2 sequences are SGHTA and FQGTGA. This CDR3 contains 17 residues. Germline trimming cut 6 bases from V and 6 bases from J; bases unmatched to any gene: 9. TCRdb independently ran MiXCR on the reads; one entry per CDR3 protein. This repertoire shows about 740,000 distinct CDR3 sequences, less than 40% found once; its top ten account for under 3.5%. The sample is drawn from a study of T cell repertoires in cytomegalovirus infection. Across the whole study: TCR beta signatures that were public indicated CMV infection and matching HLA type.

Study results and caveats: Summed frequency of shared TCR beta families picked out CMV carriers who also had the relevant HLA. CMV-specific TCR beta clonotypes restricted by HLA-C dominated the ex vivo response.

Material for sequencing was PBMCs. The chain couples TRBV7-3 to TRBJ2-2, with 14 positions matching TRBD2. This clonotype originated in a human donor in good health (CMV status not recorded). Some clones in this sample may be carry-over from other donors' samples. DNA for the CDR3: TGTGCCAGCAGTCCGACTAGCGGGAGGGCCTCCGCCGGGGAGCTGTTTTTT. It yields the protein CASSPTSGRASAGELFF.